The 19 T cell receptor beta chains presented below share a single source sample, sequenced in a study of cytomegalovirus exposure and HLA in healthy donors. PCR amplification relied on 60 Vbeta primers (plus 13 Jbeta primers). Here immunoSEQ multiplex PCR was the method, and the copy in TCRdb shows in-frame clones only, minus some. Here the sample spans about 140,000 clones, roughly four fifths being singletons. Sequencing used PBMCs. The receptors shown here come from a man between 18 and 29 years old in good health and CMV-seropositive.

The chain combines TRBV7-8 with TRBJ2-2; D remains ambiguous. With 5 bases removed from V and 5 bases from J, the gap between germline ends came to 3 bases. Germline V lookup: CDR1 SGHVS, CDR2 FQNEAQ. There are 11 residues in the CDR3. The CDR3 nucleotides are TGTGCCAGCAGCACAACCGGGGAGCTGTTTTTT. Translating gives CASSTTGELFF.

V usage is TRBV11-1 and J usage is TRBJ1-1, with D possibly being TRBD1 (6 bases). Trimming took 4 bases from V and 5 from J, leaving 17 bases between them. CDR3 length: 15 residues. The V gene's germline CDR1 is SGHAT and CDR2 FQDESV (reference sequence). The CDR3 region is CASSSRGGARTEAFF. The DNA of the CDR3 is TGTGCCAGCAGCTCCCGGGGGGGGGCGAGGACTGAAGCTTTCTTT.

The chain couples TRBV7-8 to TRBJ1-5; D unclear. CDR1 is SGHVS and CDR2 is FQNEAQ in the germline V gene. CDR3 length equals 17 residues. Trimming removed 6 bases from V and 0 bases from J, with 18 bases in between. The CDR3 DNA follows: TGTGCCAGCAGTCCGCGGGCAGTTTATGTTAGCAATCAGCCCCAGCATTTT. It specifies CASSPRAVYVSNQPQHF.

This clone has a single count. This rearrangement joins TRBV14 to TRBJ2-7, with 10 bases fitting TRBD1. Germline CDR1 and CDR2: SGHDN and FVKESK. The V gene end was trimmed by 2 bases and the J gene end by 6 bases; junction bases not matched to a gene: 7. The length of the CDR3 is 15 residues. As DNA, the CDR3 is TGTGCCAGCAGCCAAATGGGGACAGGGGTCGGCGAGCAGTACTTC. This encodes CASSQMGTGVGEQYF.

The chain couples TRBV19 to TRBJ2-2; TRBD1 is a possible D gene (6 bases). The CDR3 runs 16 residues. V gave up 5 bases and J gave up 1 base, with 14 bases separating them. Germline V CDR1 and CDR2: LNHDA, SQIVND (reference sequence). This CDR3 is CASSPPDRRNTGELFF. CDR3 nucleotides: TGTGCCAGTAGTCCTCCCGACAGGAGGAACACCGGGGAGCTGTTTTTT.

This clone was found once. The genes are TRBV10-2 and TRBJ2-7, with 9 bases identical to TRBD1. V gave up 4 bases and J gave up 3 bases; unmatched junction bases: 1. Germline assignment: CDR1 WSHSY and CDR2 SAAADI. There are 13 residues in the CDR3. The CDR3 reads CASSGDRVYEQYF. The DNA of the CDR3 is TGCGCCAGCAGTGGGGACAGGGTCTACGAGCAGTACTTC.

The genes are TRBV29-1 and TRBJ1-1; D is possibly TRBD1 (5 bases). Trimming left V 0 bases short and J 5 bases short, with 10 bases between. CDR1 is SQVTM, CDR2 ANQGSEA, per germline. The CDR3 is 13 amino acids. The CDR3 region has the DNA TGCAGCGTTGAAGATACAGGTGGGACTGAAGCTTTCTTT. Translation gives CSVEDTGGTEAFF.

J is TRBJ2-7 and V is TRBV5-1; D might be TRBD1 (6 bases). In germline, CDR1 is SGHRS, CDR2 YFSETQ. The CDR3 consists of 13 residues. Between the trimmed V and J ends, which lost 5 bases and 7 bases, there was a span of 16 bases. CDR3 DNA: TGCGCCAGCAGAGGGACATCACGACAGGAGCAGTACTTC. Translating it yields CASRGTSRQEQYF.

This clone has more than one count but fewer than ten. This sequence joins TRBV5-1 and TRBJ1-3; 7 bases fit TRBD1. Germline V lookup: CDR1 SGHRS, CDR2 YFSETQ. The CDR3 spans 15 residues. With V trimmed by 0 bases and J by 4 bases, 4 bases remained unmatched. CDR3 coding DNA: TGCGCCAGCAGCTTGGCTACAGGGGCGGGAAACACCATATATTTT. Translating gives CASSLATGAGNTIYF.

V is TRBV9 and J is TRBJ2-5; TRBD2 aligns across 9 bases. CDR3 length equals 18 residues. Losses at the gene ends were 0 bases for V and 4 bases for J; bases not matched to a gene: 13. Germline V gene data show CDR1 as SGDLS and CDR2 as YYNGEE. DNA of the CDR3: TGTGCCAGCAGCGTAGGAATAGCGGGAGTCCCTGGGGGAGAGACCCAGTACTTC. It yields the protein CASSVGIAGVPGGETQYF.

The chain carries TRBV5-4 and TRBJ2-1; TRBD1 is a possible D gene (6 bases). Deletions cut 0 bases from V and 6 bases from J, with 19 bases between. CDR3 length: 17 residues. The germline V gene encodes CDR1 SGHNT and CDR2 YYREEE (reference sequence). For the CDR3, the DNA is TGTGCCAGCAGCTTGGCGAGTGGCGGGCGCAGGGGCAATGAGCAGTTCTTC. This encodes CASSLASGGRRGNEQFF.

The V call is TRBV2, the J call TRBJ2-7, with a weak D call TRBD2 (5 bases). V was clipped by 7 bases and J by 2 bases, with 9 bases between them. Per germline, CDR1 SNHLY and CDR2 FYNNEI. The CDR3 consists of 12 residues. This CDR3 is CASTSGTYEQYF. The CDR3 DNA reads as TGTGCCAGCACCTCCGGGACCTACGAGCAGTACTTC.

The chain joins TRBV7-9 to TRBJ2-7; TRBD2 is a possible D gene (5 bases). Germline V gene sequence: CDR1 SEHNR, CDR2 FQNEAQ (reference sequence). Trimming took 4 bases from V and 4 from J, leaving 20 bases between them. This CDR3 is built from 16 residues. This CDR3 is CASSSDLQNRDYEQYF. CDR3 DNA: TGTGCCAGCAGCTCAGATCTCCAAAACCGGGATTACGAGCAGTACTTC.

This clone has a single count. For the CDR3, the DNA is TGTGCCAGCAGCTTAGCGGGAGGCGGGTACGAGCAGTACTTC. Translation: CASSLAGGGYEQYF. This rearrangement joins TRBV11-2 to TRBJ2-7; TRBD2 aligns across 7 bases. The germline V gene encodes CDR1 SGHAT and CDR2 FQNNGV. CDR3 length equals 14 residues. V lost 1 base to trimming and J lost 4 bases; unmatched junction nucleotides: 4.

This clone was observed once. The rearrangement links TRBV6-5 to TRBJ2-7; 13 bases map to TRBD2. CDR3 length: 15 amino acids. The trim removed 6 bases at V and 3 bases at J, leaving 5 bases unmatched. From germline, CDR1 is MNHEY and CDR2 SVGAGI. The CDR3 coding sequence is TGTGCCAGCAGCACTAGCGGGAGGGCCGGCTACGAGCAGTACTTC. Residues: CASSTSGRAGYEQYF.

The gene calls are TRBV5-1 and TRBJ2-7; D may be TRBD1 (5 bases). Germline V lookup: CDR1 SGHRS, CDR2 YFSETQ. V gave up 0 bases and J gave up 6 bases, with 10 bases separating them. CDR3 size: 13 residues. CDR3 region: CASSLEPRAEQYF. CDR3 nucleotide sequence: TGCGCCAGCAGCTTGGAACCCAGGGCCGAGCAGTACTTC.

The chain employs TRBV9 and TRBJ1-2; a weak D match, TRBD1 (5 bases). CDR1 SGDLS and CDR2 YYNGEE come from the germline V gene. This CDR3 contains 14 residues. With 3 bases removed from V and 7 bases from J, the gap between germline ends came to 16 bases. CDR3 coding DNA: TGTGCCAGCAGCGAAACCCCAGGGTCAGGTGGCTACACCTTC. Its translation is CASSETPGSGGYTF.

For this clone: An end of the junction does not agree with germline; a read error may underlie this. The chain combines TRBV11-2 with TRBJ2-5; 8 positions agree with TRBD1. CDR1 SGHAT and CDR2 FQNNGV come from the germline V gene. The CDR3 is 18 amino acids. Here the CDR3 reads CASSLGETGELDFGPANF. CDR3 coding DNA: TGTGCCAGCAGCTTGGGGGAGACAGGGGAATTGGACTTCGGGCCCGCGAACTTC.

This clone was seen just once. This chain connects TRBV7-3 to TRBJ2-2; 7 nucleotides line up with TRBD2. The V segment lost 1 base and the J segment 5 bases; nucleotides outside the gene matches: 1. The germline V gene has CDR1 SGHTA and CDR2 FQGTGA. This CDR3 comprises 14 residues. The CDR3 nucleotides read TGTGCCAGCAGCTTAATGGGGGGGACCGGGGAGCTGTTTTTT. This translates into CASSLMGGTGELFF.